The clone carrying this TCR beta chain was seen repeatedly, ten times or more. The read ends 3 residues before the CDR3 terminus; that terminus is restored from the germline J gene. The source of the sample is a study of T cell clonality in common variable immunodeficiency. Heparinized whole blood, roughly 4.5 to 9 ml, came from each donor. Measured with immunoSEQ multiplex PCR; TCRdb has only the in-frame clones, and not every one. This sample shows some 45,000 clones and no singletons; 5% to 6.5% rests with the ten largest. Germline V CDR1 and CDR2: ENHRY, SYGVKD. The CDR3 extends over 15 amino acids.

Sequencing input: peripheral blood mononuclear cells. The TCR originated in a person between 18 and 69 years old in good health. This chain connects TRBV10-3 to TRBJ2-2; D might be TRBD1 (5 bases). The CDR3 loop is CAISYSGSSNEKLFF. Partial CDR3 DNA: TGTGCCATCAGTTATTCAGGGTCCTCTAATGAAAAG.